This T cell receptor (beta chain) was profiled in a study of T cell changes during pregnancy in multiple sclerosis (dated by TCRdb to about 2019). For the study in its entirety: The study examined how the T cell repertoire changed over the course of pregnancy in women with multiple sclerosis.

From the germline V gene, CDR1 is MNHEY and CDR2 is SVGAGI. V trim: 2 bases; J trim: 4 bases; unmatched bases: 3. The CDR3 goes from the cysteine to the phenylalanine over 15 residues. Only CDR3 DNA remains: 45 bases, in frame from the first base. As for this clone: The antigen this receptor binds is unknown. Base qualities are not at hand, and no much larger clone is one base apart.

Libraries came from the immunoSEQ multiplex PCR assay. The clones in this table, taken by TCRdb from immuneACCESS, are in-frame only. Not every clone is retained; where verified, under half of the shortfall comes from an unresolved V gene, and the cause of the rest is unknown. The sample table holds roughly 80,000 clones, of which approximately 94% were seen once. Together, the top ten hold around 2.6% of the sample. This sequence was found in a female donor in good health, enrolled as a control in a pregnancy study. Specimen: peripheral blood, collected after pregnancy. The sequence links TRBV6-5 to TRBJ2-1; 9 nucleotides in the junction match TRBD2. The CDR3 is CASSYATSGYNEQFF. The nucleotides read TGTGCCAGCAGTTACGCGACTAGCGGTTACAATGAGCAGTTCTTC.